This paragraph reports one TCR beta chain. Sequencing was performed with immunoSEQ multiplex PCR; in TCRdb, only in-frame clones are kept and a portion is missing. Of 35,000 to 40,000 clones detected, approximately 92% appear once; the ten largest clones hold just over 5.5%. Germline CDR1 is LNHNV and CDR2 is YYDKDF (reference sequence). V was trimmed by 8 bases and J by 0 bases, leaving 10 bases between them. This CDR3 is built from 13 residues. The record originates from a study of T cell changes during pregnancy in multiple sclerosis. This receptor was obtained from a female donor with multiple sclerosis, enrolled in a pregnancy study. Specimen: CD8+ T cells from peripheral blood mononuclear cells, collected in the third trimester of pregnancy. V usage is TRBV15 and J usage is TRBJ1-1; TRBD1 is a possible D gene (6 bases). DNA of the CDR3: TGTGCCACCTCGGACAGCCTGAACACTGAAGCTTTCTTT. Encoded protein: CATSDSLNTEAFF.